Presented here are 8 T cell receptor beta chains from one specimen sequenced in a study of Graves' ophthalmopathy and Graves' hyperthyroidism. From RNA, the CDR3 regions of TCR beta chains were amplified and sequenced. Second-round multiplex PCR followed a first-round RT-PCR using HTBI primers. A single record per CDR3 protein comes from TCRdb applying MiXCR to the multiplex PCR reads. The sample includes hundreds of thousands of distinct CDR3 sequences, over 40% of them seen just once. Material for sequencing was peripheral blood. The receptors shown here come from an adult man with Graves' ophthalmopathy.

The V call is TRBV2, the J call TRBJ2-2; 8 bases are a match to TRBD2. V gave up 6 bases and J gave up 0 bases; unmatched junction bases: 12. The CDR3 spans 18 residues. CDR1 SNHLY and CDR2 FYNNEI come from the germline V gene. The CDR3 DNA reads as TGTGCCAGCAGGAGAGGTAGCGGGATAGGTGCGAACACCGGGGAGCTGTTTTTT. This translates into CASRRGSGIGANTGELFF.

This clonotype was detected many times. The CDR3 DNA follows: TGTGCCATCAGTGTCACAGGGAATCAGCCCCAGCATTTT. Residues: CAISVTGNQPQHF. The chain uses TRBV10-3 and TRBJ1-5; D may be TRBD1 (6 bases). This CDR3 is 13 amino acids long. Between the trimmed V and J ends, which lost 4 bases and 4 bases, there was a span of 8 bases. Per germline, CDR1 ENHRY and CDR2 SYGVKD.

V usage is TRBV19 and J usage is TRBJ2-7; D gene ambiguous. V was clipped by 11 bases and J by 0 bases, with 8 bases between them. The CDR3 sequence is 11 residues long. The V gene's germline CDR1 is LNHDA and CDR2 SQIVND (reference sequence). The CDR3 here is CAWSYSYEQYF. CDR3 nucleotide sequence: TGTGCCTGGAGTTACTCCTACGAGCAGTACTTC.

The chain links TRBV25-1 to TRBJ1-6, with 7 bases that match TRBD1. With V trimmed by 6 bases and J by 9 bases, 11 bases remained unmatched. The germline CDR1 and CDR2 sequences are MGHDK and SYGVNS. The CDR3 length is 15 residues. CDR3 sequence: CASSSWQGEGSPLHF. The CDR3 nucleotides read TGTGCCAGCAGCTCATGGCAGGGGGAGGGTTCACCCCTCCACTTT.

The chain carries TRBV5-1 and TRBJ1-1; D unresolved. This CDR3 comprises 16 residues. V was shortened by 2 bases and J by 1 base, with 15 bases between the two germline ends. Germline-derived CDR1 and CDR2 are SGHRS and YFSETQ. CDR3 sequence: CASSLAGGPRNTEAFF. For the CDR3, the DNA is TGCGCCAGCAGCTTAGCAGGAGGACCCAGGAACACTGAAGCTTTCTTT.

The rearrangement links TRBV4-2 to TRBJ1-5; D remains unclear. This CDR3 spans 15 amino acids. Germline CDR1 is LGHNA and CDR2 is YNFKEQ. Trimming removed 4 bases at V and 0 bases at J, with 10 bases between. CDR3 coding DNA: TGTGCCAGCAGCCGAGACATCTATAGCAATCAGCCCCAGCATTTT. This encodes CASSRDIYSNQPQHF.

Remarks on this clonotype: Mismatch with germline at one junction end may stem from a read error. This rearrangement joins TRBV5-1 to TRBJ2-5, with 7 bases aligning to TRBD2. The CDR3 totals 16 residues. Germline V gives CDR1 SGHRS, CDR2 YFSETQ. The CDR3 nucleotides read TGTGCCAGCGCCCTGGGACTACCTAACACCGGGGAGACCCAGTACTTC. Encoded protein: CASALGLPNTGETQYF.

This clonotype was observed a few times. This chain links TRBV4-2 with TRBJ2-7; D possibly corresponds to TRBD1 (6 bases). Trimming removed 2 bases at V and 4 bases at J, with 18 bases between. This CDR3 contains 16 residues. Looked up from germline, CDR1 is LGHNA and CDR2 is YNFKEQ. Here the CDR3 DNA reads TGTGCCAGCAGCCAAAATCCCGGGACACGCGGGTACGAGCAGTACTTC. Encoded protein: CASSQNPGTRGYEQYF.